The rows below give T cell receptor beta chains drawn from one sample of a study of T cell responses to AZD1222 COVID-19 vaccine. Data came from immunoSEQ multiplex PCR; TCRdb stores just in-frame clones and leaves some out. This sample has some 150,000 clones, with about 87% found just once. Sequencing was performed on peripheral blood, taken on day 0 of AZD1222 vaccination. The receptors were sampled from an adult in good health. Each CDR3 is given with its conserved first and last residue. D genes are given only for firm matches. Only part of the rows carry a size: once, few, many, or a class if the clone is expanded.

v_call: TRBV6-6
j_call: TRBJ1-5
d_call: NA
clone_size: NA
cdr3_nt: TGTGCCAGCACCCAGCAGGGGACTCAGCCCCAGCATTTT
cdr3_aa: CASTQQGTQPQHF

v_call: TRBV7-9
j_call: TRBJ2-2
d_call: NA
clone_size: NA
cdr3_nt: TGTGCCAGCAGCTTATATGACAGCTCGAACACCGGGGAGCTGTTTTTT
cdr3_aa: CASSLYDSSNTGELFF

v_call: TRBV2
j_call: TRBJ1-5
d_call: NA
clone_size: NA
cdr3_nt: TGTGCCAGCAGTGAGTTCGGGGCTGGGGATCAGCCCCAGCATTTT
cdr3_aa: CASSEFGAGDQPQHF

v_call: TRBV19
j_call: TRBJ2-3
d_call: TRBD2
clone_size: NA
cdr3_nt: TGTGCCGCCGCCCTAGCGGGGGGCACAGATACGCAGTATTTT
cdr3_aa: CAAALAGGTDTQYF

v_call: TRBV7-2
j_call: TRBJ1-2
d_call: NA
clone_size: few
cdr3_nt: TGTGCCAGCAGCTTAGGGGGAACTGGGGGCTACACCTTC
cdr3_aa: CASSLGGTGGYTF

v_call: TRBV18
j_call: TRBJ2-2
d_call: TRBD1
clone_size: NA
cdr3_nt: TGTGCCAGCTCACGGGGGACAGCCAGGGCCGGGGAGCTGTTTTTT
cdr3_aa: CASSRGTARAGELFF

v_call: TRBV10-3
j_call: TRBJ2-7
d_call: TRBD2
clone_size: NA
cdr3_nt: TGTGCCATCAGTGGGGGACTAGCTTCATCCTACGAGCAGTACTTC
cdr3_aa: CAISGGLASSYEQYF

v_call: TRBV7-8
j_call: TRBJ2-2
d_call: NA
clone_size: NA
cdr3_nt: TGTGCCAGCAGCTTAGTTTGGCAGGGGATAACCGGGGAGCTGTTTTTT
cdr3_aa: CASSLVWQGITGELFF

v_call: TRBV25-1
j_call: TRBJ2-1
d_call: NA
clone_size: NA
cdr3_nt: TGTGCCAGCAGTGACCCCACTAGGGATGAGCAGTTCTTC
cdr3_aa: CASSDPTRDEQFF

v_call: TRBV2
j_call: TRBJ1-3
d_call: NA
clone_size: NA
cdr3_nt: TGTGCCAGCAGTGGTGCAGGAAGCTCTGGAAACACCATATATTTT
cdr3_aa: CASSGAGSSGNTIYF

v_call: TRBV9
j_call: TRBJ1-2
d_call: NA
clone_size: NA
cdr3_nt: TGTGCCAGCAGCGTAGATAGACACAGCTATGGCTACACCTTC
cdr3_aa: CASSVDRHSYGYTF

v_call: TRBV27
j_call: TRBJ2-2
d_call: NA
clone_size: NA
cdr3_nt: TGTGCCAGCAGCAAGGAATTCAACACCGGGGAGCTGTTTTTT
cdr3_aa: CASSKEFNTGELFF

v_call: TRBV21-1
j_call: TRBJ1-2
d_call: NA
clone_size: NA
cdr3_nt: TGTGCCAGCAGCAAAGTAACAGGGGGGAACTATGGCTACACCTTC
cdr3_aa: CASSKVTGGNYGYTF

v_call: TRBV11-3
j_call: TRBJ2-1
d_call: TRBD2
clone_size: once
cdr3_nt: TGTGCCAGCAGCTTTAGCGGGGGGGCCGGCAATGAGCAGTTCTTC
cdr3_aa: CASSFSGGAGNEQFF

v_call: TRBV13
j_call: TRBJ2-7
d_call: TRBD1
clone_size: NA
cdr3_nt: TGTGCCAGCAGCAAACCGGGACAGGCTTCCTACGAGCAGTACTTC
cdr3_aa: CASSKPGQASYEQYF

v_call: TRBV5-6
j_call: TRBJ2-2
d_call: NA
clone_size: NA
cdr3_nt: TGTGCCAGCAGCGCGACTAGCAGGGGCAGCACCGGGGAGCTGTTTTTT
cdr3_aa: CASSATSRGSTGELFF

v_call: TRBV28
j_call: TRBJ1-4
d_call: TRBD1
clone_size: NA
cdr3_nt: TGTGCCAGCAGTCTCTCGACAGGGATTAATGAAAAACTGTTTTTT
cdr3_aa: CASSLSTGINEKLFF

v_call: TRBV4-2
j_call: TRBJ2-1
d_call: TRBD1
clone_size: NA
cdr3_nt: TGTGCCAGCAGCCAAGAAGGACAGGACTACAATGAGCAGTTCTTC
cdr3_aa: CASSQEGQDYNEQFF

v_call: TRBV28
j_call: TRBJ1-1
d_call: NA
clone_size: NA
cdr3_nt: TGTGCCAGCAGTTTTTCAGTGAACACTGAAGCTTTCTTT
cdr3_aa: CASSFSVNTEAFF

v_call: TRBV7-2
j_call: TRBJ2-7
d_call: NA
clone_size: NA
cdr3_nt: TGTGCCAGCAGCTTATCGGCGGCAGTCTCCTACGAGCAGTACTTC
cdr3_aa: CASSLSAAVSYEQYF

v_call: TRBV5-1
j_call: TRBJ2-7
d_call: TRBD2
clone_size: NA
cdr3_nt: TGCGCCAGCAGCCCCGGGGGGGTATTGCCCGAGCAGTACTTC
cdr3_aa: CASSPGGVLPEQYF

v_call: TRBV10-2
j_call: TRBJ2-2
d_call: TRBD1
clone_size: NA
cdr3_nt: TGCGCCAGCAGCGGACAGGGGGCGTCAGACACCGGGGAGCTGTTTTTT
cdr3_aa: CASSGQGASDTGELFF

v_call: TRBV7-9
j_call: TRBJ1-1
d_call: TRBD1
clone_size: many
cdr3_nt: TGTGCCAGCAGGGAAGGACAGGGCAACACTGAAGCTTTCTTT
cdr3_aa: CASREGQGNTEAFF

v_call: TRBV28
j_call: TRBJ1-6
d_call: NA
clone_size: NA
cdr3_nt: TGTGCCAGCAGTTCCGGGGATTCACCCCTCCACTTT
cdr3_aa: CASSSGDSPLHF

v_call: TRBV19
j_call: TRBJ1-5
d_call: NA
clone_size: NA
cdr3_nt: TGTGCCAGTACCCACCCGGAGGGGTACGGCAATCAGCCCCAGCATTTT
cdr3_aa: CASTHPEGYGNQPQHF